This TCR beta chain appears in the sequencing data of a study of early T cells in non-severe SARS-CoV-2 infection. Background on the study: Sequencing of unsorted whole blood was done on bulk RNA, leaving chains unpaired.

The CDR3 spans 14 residues. Germline CDR1 reads DFQATT; CDR2 reads SNEGSKA (reference sequence). V dropped 5 bases and J dropped 1; count of bases not matched to a gene: 6. This clonotype was found many times. Individual cDNA molecules each received unique molecular identifiers attached to them. TCRdb passed the 5' RACE reads through MiXCR, listing each CDR3 protein once. The sample holds about 69,000 distinct CDR3 sequences, roughly 4.8% seen once. This chain connects TRBV20-1 to TRBJ2-5; TRBD2 aligns across 8 bases. The receptor was derived from an adult who was a healthcare worker with PCR-confirmed SARS-CoV-2 infection or an uninfected control (not recorded which). The donor label of this sample is uncertain. The starting material was whole blood, obtained at baseline. The CDR3 spells CSAASGGTQETQYF. As DNA, the CDR3 is TGCAGTGCTGCCAGCGGGGGCACCCAAGAGACCCAGTACTTC.